This TCR beta chain was captured in a study of cytomegalovirus exposure and HLA in healthy donors. The CDR3 extends over 16 amino acids. Germline assignment: CDR1 MNHEY and CDR2 SVGAGI. The PCR used 60 Vbeta and 13 Jbeta primers. This table comes from immunoSEQ multiplex PCR, and its TCRdb copy is limited to in-frame clones, with some not included. This table holds some 93,000 clones, over 75% found once. The sample comprised PBMCs. V gene TRBV6-5 combines with J gene TRBJ2-5, with 10 bases lining up with TRBD2. The J call is doubtful: the DNA matches TRBJ2-7 better. The origin of this receptor is a man aged 50-60 years in good health and CMV-seronegative. The CDR3 DNA sequence: TGTGCCAGCAGTTACTCCTGGACTAGCGGTACCTACGAGCAGTACTTC. It specifies CASSYSWTSGTYEQYF.